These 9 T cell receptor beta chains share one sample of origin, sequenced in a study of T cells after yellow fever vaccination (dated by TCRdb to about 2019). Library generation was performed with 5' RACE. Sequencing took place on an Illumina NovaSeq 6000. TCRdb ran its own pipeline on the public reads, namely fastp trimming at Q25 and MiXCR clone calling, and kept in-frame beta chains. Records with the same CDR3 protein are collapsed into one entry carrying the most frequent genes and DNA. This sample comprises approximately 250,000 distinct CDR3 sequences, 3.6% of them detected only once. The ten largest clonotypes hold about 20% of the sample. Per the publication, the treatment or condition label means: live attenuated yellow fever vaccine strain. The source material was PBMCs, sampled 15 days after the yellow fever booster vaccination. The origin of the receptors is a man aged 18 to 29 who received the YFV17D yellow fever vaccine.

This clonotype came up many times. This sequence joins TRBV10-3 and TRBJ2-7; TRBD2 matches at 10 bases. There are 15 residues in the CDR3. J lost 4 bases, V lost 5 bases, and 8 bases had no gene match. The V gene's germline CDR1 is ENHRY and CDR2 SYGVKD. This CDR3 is CAISIRTSGPYEQYF. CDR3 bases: TGTGCCATCAGTATTCGGACTAGCGGACCATACGAGCAGTACTTC.

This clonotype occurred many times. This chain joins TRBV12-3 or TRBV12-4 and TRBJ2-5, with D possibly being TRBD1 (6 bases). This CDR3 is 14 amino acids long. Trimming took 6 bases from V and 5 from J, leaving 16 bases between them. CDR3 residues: CASSPYFQGETQYF. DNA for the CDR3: TGTGCCAGCAGCCCGTACTTTCAGGGGGAGACCCAGTACTTC.

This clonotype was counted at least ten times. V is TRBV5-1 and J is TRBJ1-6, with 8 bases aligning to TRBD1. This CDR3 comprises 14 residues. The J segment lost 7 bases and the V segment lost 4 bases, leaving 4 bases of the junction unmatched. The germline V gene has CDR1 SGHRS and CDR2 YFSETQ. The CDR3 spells CASSTGQANSPLHF. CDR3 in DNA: TGCGCCAGCAGCACGGGACAGGCAAATTCACCCCTCCACTTT.

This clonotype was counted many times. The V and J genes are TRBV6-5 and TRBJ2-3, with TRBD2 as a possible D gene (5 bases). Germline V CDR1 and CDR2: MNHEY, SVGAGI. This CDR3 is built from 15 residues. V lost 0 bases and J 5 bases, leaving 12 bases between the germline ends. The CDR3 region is CASSYSRGYLDTQYF. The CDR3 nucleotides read TGTGCCAGCAGTTACTCGCGAGGGTACCTAGATACGCAGTATTTT.

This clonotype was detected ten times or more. Here the CDR3 reads CASSRTGVRGNEQFF. The DNA for the CDR3 is TGTGCCAGCAGCCGTACAGGGGTTCGGGGCAATGAGCAGTTCTTC. The chain carries TRBV7-2 and TRBJ2-1, with TRBD1 identical over 7 bases. J gave up 6 bases and V 5 bases, and 10 bases lay outside the gene matches. The germline gives CDR1 SGHTA, CDR2 FQGNSA. This CDR3 is 15 amino acids long. Variable domain in full (rest from reference TRBV7-2 and TRBJ2-1): GAGVSQSPSNKVTEKGKDVELRCDPISGHTALYWYRQSLGQGLEFLIYFQGNSAPDKSGLPSDRFSAERTGGSVSTLTIQRTQQEDSAVYLCASSRTGVRGNEQFFGPGTRLTVL.

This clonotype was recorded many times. CDR3 coding DNA: TGTGCCAGCAGCAGGGCACCCTCCTACGAGCAGTACGTC. It specifies CASSRAPSYEQYV. The chain is built from TRBV27 and TRBJ2-7; weak D call: TRBD1 (5 bases). Trimming left V 6 bases short and J 0 bases short, with 9 bases between. Germline V lookup: CDR1 MNHEY, CDR2 SMNVEV (reference sequence). The CDR3 runs 13 residues.

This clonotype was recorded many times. The DNA of the CDR3 is TGTGCCAGCAGCTTAAACGCGGGGGCACTCCAAGAGACCCAGTACTTC. Amino acid sequence: CASSLNAGALQETQYF. V is TRBV7-3 and J is TRBJ2-5; D may be TRBD2 (7 bases). CDR3 length: 16 residues. V lost 1 base and J lost 1, with 13 bases in between. Germline V CDR1 and CDR2: SGHTA, FQGTGA. The full variable domain, rest sourced from reference TRBV7-3 and TRBJ2-5, is GAGVSQTPSNKVTEKGKYVELRCDPISGHTALYWYRQSLGQGPEFLIYFQGTGAADDSGLPNDRFFAVRPEGSVSTLKIQRTERGDSAVYLCASSLNAGALQETQYFGPGTRLLVL.

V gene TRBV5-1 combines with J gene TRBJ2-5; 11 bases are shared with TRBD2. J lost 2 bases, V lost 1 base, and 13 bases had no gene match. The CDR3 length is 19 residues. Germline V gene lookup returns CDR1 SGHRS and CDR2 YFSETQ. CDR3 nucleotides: TGCGCCAGCAGCTTGACCTCAAGGCTAGCGGGGGGTCATCAAGAGACCCAGTACTTC. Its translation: CASSLTSRLAGGHQETQYF.

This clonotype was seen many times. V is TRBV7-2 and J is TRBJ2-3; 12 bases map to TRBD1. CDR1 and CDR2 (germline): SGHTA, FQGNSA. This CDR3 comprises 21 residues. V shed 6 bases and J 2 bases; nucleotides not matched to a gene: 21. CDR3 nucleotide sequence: TGTGCCAGCAGTTACCGGGACAGGGGGCCCCGTGGGCGCCGGGACACAGATACGCAGTATTTT. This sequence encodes CASSYRDRGPRGRRDTDTQYF.